Following are 11 T cell receptor beta chains from one sample sequenced in a study of cytomegalovirus exposure and HLA in healthy donors. PCR was performed using 60 Vbeta and 13 Jbeta primers. Sequencing used immunoSEQ multiplex PCR; TCRdb keeps in-frame clones, though not all of them. There are about 130,000 clones in the sample; 80% occur only once, and 2.2% lies in the top ten. Sequencing input: PBMCs. The receptors originated from a man aged 25 to 40 in good health and CMV-seronegative.

The J gene is TRBJ2-7, the V gene TRBV28; 10 bases align to TRBD2. Germline values: CDR1 MDHEN, CDR2 SYDVKM. CDR3 length equals 17 residues. J gave up 6 bases and V 5 bases, and 16 bases lay outside the gene matches. The CDR3 reads CASSLPKREGRWPEQYF. CDR3 bases: TGTGCCAGCAGTCTGCCTAAGCGGGAGGGGAGATGGCCCGAGCAGTACTTC.

V and J are TRBV5-5 and TRBJ2-3; 14 bases map to TRBD2. J was trimmed by 5 bases and V by 4 bases; bases with no gene match: 12. The CDR3 is 18 amino acids. CDR1 is SGHKS and CDR2 is YYEKEE in the germline V gene (reference sequence). The CDR3 DNA reads as TGTGCCAGCAGCCTTACCGGGACTAGCGGGAGTATAGGAGATACGCAGTATTTT. As protein: CASSLTGTSGSIGDTQYF.

The chain couples TRBV27 to TRBJ2-1; the D gene is possibly TRBD2 (5 bases). The germline CDR1 and CDR2 sequences are MNHEY and SMNVEV (reference sequence). Trimming stripped 3 bases from V and 5 bases from J, with 11 bases between. This CDR3 has 14 residues. The CDR3 loop reads CASSLSLAHNEQFF. CDR3 DNA sequence: TGTGCCAGCAGTTTGTCGCTAGCCCACAATGAGCAGTTCTTC.

This clone turned up a few times. The V gene is TRBV5-8, the J gene TRBJ1-2; D remains unclear. CDR1 SGHTS and CDR2 YDEGEE come from the germline V gene. This CDR3 is 12 amino acids long. The V gene lost 2 bases and the J gene lost 1 base, with 3 bases spanning the gap. CDR3 nucleotides: TGTGCCAGCAGCTTCCTTAACTATGGCTACACCTTC. It specifies CASSFLNYGYTF. Full variable domain (missing parts from reference TRBV5-8 and TRBJ1-2): EAGVTQSPTHLIKTRGQQATLRCSPISGHTSVYWYQQALGLGLQFLLWYDEGEERNRGNFPPRFSGRQFPNYSSELNVNALELEDSALYLCASSFLNYGYTFGSGTRLTVV.

The gene calls are TRBV28 and TRBJ1-3, with TRBD1 identical over 7 bases. The CDR3 totals 14 residues. Trimming took 5 bases from V and 5 from J; bases not matched to a gene: 6. From germline, CDR1 is MDHEN and CDR2 SYDVKM. CDR3 in amino acids: CASSPGQTRNTIYF. The CDR3 DNA follows: TGTGCCAGCAGTCCGGGACAGACAAGAAACACCATATATTTT.

This sequence joins TRBV16 and TRBJ1-5; D unclear. Germline V gives CDR1 KGHSY, CDR2 FQNENV. The ends were cut back, 0 bases at V and 8 bases at J, with 5 bases in the middle. The CDR3 has 12 amino acids. In nucleotides, the CDR3 is TGTGCCAGCAGCCAATCGCGCAAGCCCCAGCATTTT. It is translated as CASSQSRKPQHF.

This clone was observed a few times. The chain's CDR3 is CASSEAPGVYEQYF. In nucleotides, the CDR3 is TGTGCCAGCAGTGAGGCCCCGGGGGTCTACGAGCAGTACTTC. The chain recombines TRBV6-1 with TRBJ2-7, with D perhaps TRBD2 (6 bases). CDR1 is MNHNS, CDR2 SASEGT, per germline. The CDR3 covers 14 residues. Trimming removed 3 bases at V and 3 bases at J, with 12 bases between.

This chain links TRBV9 with TRBJ2-7; the D is unclear. This CDR3 comprises 15 residues. Trimming stripped 3 bases from V and 6 bases from J, with 19 bases between. CDR1 is SGDLS and CDR2 is YYNGEE in the germline V gene. The CDR3 DNA follows: TGTGCCAGCAGCGAAACGGGTCTCGGGTCGAGCGAGCAGTACTTC. Translated: CASSETGLGSSEQYF.

The chain combines TRBV14 with TRBJ2-7; 7 bases align to TRBD1. CDR1 is SGHDN and CDR2 is FVKESK in the germline V gene. V shed 2 bases, J shed 3 bases, and the junction held 4 bases outside the gene matches. The CDR3 spans 14 residues. The CDR3 nucleotides read TGTGCCAGCAGCCAATTTCAGGGGGTCTACGAGCAGTACTTC. Translation: CASSQFQGVYEQYF.

The chain links TRBV7-9 to TRBJ1-1; weak D call: TRBD1 (5 bases). V lost 5 bases and J lost 12, with 16 bases in between. The germline V gene encodes CDR1 SEHNR and CDR2 FQNEAQ (reference sequence). The CDR3 consists of 12 residues. CDR3 DNA sequence: TGTGCCAGCAGCCGCGAGACAGCGGGAACTTTCTTT. Its protein is CASSRETAGTFF.

V and J are TRBV28 and TRBJ1-2; no firm D call. This CDR3 region has 11 residues. V was pared by 7 bases and J by 2 bases, with 5 bases between. Germline V gives CDR1 MDHEN, CDR2 SYDVKM. This CDR3 is CASNTNYGYTF. The DNA for the CDR3 is TGTGCCAGCAACACAAACTATGGCTACACCTTC.